The 11 T cell receptor beta chains given below trace back to one sample, sequenced in a study of OX40 agonist ivuxolimab in advanced cancers. TCRdb keeps only in-frame clones here, not all; method: immunoSEQ multiplex PCR. Found here are 60,000 to 100,000 clones, approximately 80% of them singletons; the top ten hold approximately 0.51%. The material was CD4+ or CD8+ T cells sorted from blood, obtained in a trial of the OX40 agonist ivuxolimab. These receptors all come from an adult with an advanced solid tumor such as melanoma, head and neck, liver or kidney cancer.

The table lists this clone with a count of one. The chain has TRBV18 and TRBJ1-1, with no clear D. There are 16 residues in the CDR3. Germline CDR1 is KGHSH and CDR2 is LQKENI. Trimming left V 3 bases short and J 1 base short, with 15 bases between. CDR3 sequence (DNA): TGTGCCAGCTCACCCCCAAACCCGCAGGAGAACACTGAAGCTTTCTTT. This codes for CASSPPNPQENTEAFF. Full variable domain (missing parts from reference TRBV18 and TRBJ1-1): NAGVMQNPRHLVRRRGQEARLRCSPMKGHSHVYWYRQLPEEGLKFMVYLQKENIIDESGMPKERFSAEFPKEGPSILRIQQVVRGDSAAYFCASSPPNPQENTEAFFGQGTRLTVV.

The V call is TRBV5-5, the J call TRBJ2-7; the match to TRBD1 covers 8 bases. This CDR3 spans 13 amino acids. V lost 3 bases and J lost 3; bases outside the gene matches: 2. Per germline, CDR1 SGHKS and CDR2 YYEKEE (reference sequence). In nucleotides, the CDR3 is TGTGCCAGCAGCTATACAGGGGGCTACGAGCAGTACTTC. This sequence encodes CASSYTGGYEQYF.

This sequence joins TRBV7-2 and TRBJ2-7; 12 bases are a match to TRBD2. The CDR3 runs 16 residues. The ends lost 8 bases at V and 3 bases at J; junction bases unmatched: 11. Germline assignment: CDR1 SGHTA and CDR2 FQGNSA. Here the CDR3 DNA reads TGTGCCAGCGCCAGGCTAGCGGGAGGGATGGGCTACGAGCAGTACTTC. Translating gives CASARLAGGMGYEQYF.

The chain uses TRBV5-1 and TRBJ2-5; D is ambiguous. Per the germline V gene, CDR1 is SGHRS and CDR2 is YFSETQ. Trimming took off 6 bases at V and 5 bases at J, with 5 bases between the two ends. This CDR3 contains 10 residues. The CDR3 region has the DNA TGCGCCAGCAAGGGCGAGACCCAGTACTTC. It encodes CASKGETQYF.

The gene calls are TRBV6-5 and TRBJ1-2; 8 positions match TRBD1. CDR1 MNHEY and CDR2 SVGAGI come from the germline V gene. V shed 5 bases and J 7 bases; nucleotides not matched to a gene: 9. The CDR3 spans 14 residues. The DNA of the CDR3 is TGTGCCAGCAGTCGCGGACAGGGCAAAGGTGGCTACACCTTC. Translating gives CASSRGQGKGGYTF.

J is TRBJ2-3 and V is TRBV9; D gene unclear. The CDR3 is 13 residues long. CDR1 is SGDLS, CDR2 YYNGEE, per germline. The germline V and J ends were trimmed by 0 bases and 6 bases, with 8 bases remaining between them. CDR3: CASSVAPRDTQYF. The CDR3 region has the DNA TGTGCCAGCAGCGTAGCCCCACGGGATACGCAGTATTTT.

The J gene is TRBJ1-3, the V gene TRBV28; a possible D gene is TRBD1 (5 bases). The CDR3 spans 14 residues. Trimming removed 5 bases at V and 0 bases at J, with 8 bases between. Germline values: CDR1 MDHEN, CDR2 SYDVKM. The CDR3 loop reads CASSAGGSGNTIYF. CDR3 nucleotides: TGTGCCAGCAGTGCCGGGGGCTCTGGAAACACCATATATTTT.

The J gene is TRBJ2-7, the V gene TRBV13; D is perhaps TRBD1 or TRBD2 (5 bases each). CDR1 is PRHDT, CDR2 FYEKMQ, per germline (reference sequence). CDR3 length: 16 amino acids. V was pared by 5 bases and J by 6 bases, with 23 bases between. This chain's CDR3 is CASSPGTPLSGLEQYF. The CDR3 coding sequence is TGTGCCAGCAGCCCAGGGACGCCGCTGAGTGGGCTCGAGCAGTACTTC. The entire variable domain, with the rest obtained from reference TRBV13 and TRBJ2-7, is as follows: AAGVIQSPRHLIKEKRETATLKCYPIPRHDTVYWYQQGPGQDPQFLISFYEKMQSDKGSIPDRFSAQQFSDYHSELNMSSLELGDSALYFCASSPGTPLSGLEQYFGPGTRLTVT.

The rearrangement links TRBV14 to TRBJ2-7, with TRBD1 identical over 7 bases. This CDR3 contains 16 residues. V lost 4 bases, J lost 4 bases, and 13 bases stayed unmatched. Germline CDR1 and CDR2: SGHDN and FVKESK. The CDR3 loop is CASSPQGELGIYEQYF. The CDR3 DNA is TGTGCCAGCAGCCCGCAGGGGGAGCTGGGGATATACGAGCAGTACTTC.

V gene TRBV19 combines with J gene TRBJ2-1; D uncertain. V gave up 3 bases and J gave up 7 bases, with 16 bases separating them. The CDR3 spans 15 residues. The germline V gene encodes CDR1 LNHDA and CDR2 SQIVND (reference sequence). This chain's CDR3 is CASSISALPQNEQFF. The CDR3 DNA follows: TGTGCCAGTAGTATCTCTGCCCTCCCCCAGAATGAGCAGTTCTTC.

The V and J genes are TRBV7-8 and TRBJ2-7; D unclear. This CDR3 contains 10 residues. V was cut by 8 bases and J by 2 bases, with 4 bases left in between. Germline-derived CDR1 and CDR2 are SGHVS and FQNEAQ. The CDR3 DNA reads as TGTGCCAGCGGGGCCTACGAGCAGTACTTC. It translates to CASGAYEQYF. Combining the CDR3 with reference TRBV7-8 and TRBJ2-7 gives the whole variable domain GAGVSQSPRYKVAKRGQDVALRCDPISGHVSLFWYQQALGQGPEFLTYFQNEAQLDKSGLPSDRFFAERPEGSVSTLKIQRTQQEDSAVYLCASGAYEQYFGPGTRLTVT.